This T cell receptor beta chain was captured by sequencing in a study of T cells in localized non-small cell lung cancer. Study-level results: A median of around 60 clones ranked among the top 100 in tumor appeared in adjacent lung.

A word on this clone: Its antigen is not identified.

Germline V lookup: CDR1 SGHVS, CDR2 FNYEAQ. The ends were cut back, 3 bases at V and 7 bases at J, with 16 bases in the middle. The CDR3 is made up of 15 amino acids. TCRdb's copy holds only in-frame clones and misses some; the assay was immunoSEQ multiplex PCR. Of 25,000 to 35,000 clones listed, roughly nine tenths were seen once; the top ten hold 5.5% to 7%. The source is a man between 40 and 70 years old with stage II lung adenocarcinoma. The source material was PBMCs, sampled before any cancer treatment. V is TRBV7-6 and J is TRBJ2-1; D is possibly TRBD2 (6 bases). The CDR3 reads CASSFRGLRGNEQFF. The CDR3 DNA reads TGTGCCAGCAGCTTTCGTGGGCTGCGGGGTAATGAGCAGTTCTTC.